The 17 T cell receptor beta chains in this list originate from one sample, sequenced in a study of PD-1 blockade in classical Hodgkin lymphoma. TCRdb's table, derived via immunoSEQ multiplex PCR, lists solely in-frame clones and lacks some. The sample holds tens of thousands of clones, about 89% seen once. Noted time point: cycle 4 day 1 (C4D1), after five to seven weeks of nivolumab. Each and every patient relapsed after autologous stem cell transplantation, and patients got differing brentuximab vedotin exposure. Sequencing used peripheral blood mononuclear cells (PBMCs), obtained before the fourth cycle of nivolumab. The receptors stem from a human donor with classical Hodgkin lymphoma.

V gene TRBV7-2 combines with J gene TRBJ1-4; the match to TRBD1 covers 7 bases. Germline lookup yields CDR1 SGHTA and CDR2 FQGNSA. V shed 7 bases and J 4 bases; nucleotides not matched to a gene: 9. This CDR3 spans 15 amino acids. CDR3 DNA: TGTGCCAGCAAAATCGGACAGGTCTTTAATGAAAAACTGTTTTTT. Residues: CASKIGQVFNEKLFF.

This chain uses TRBV27 with TRBJ1-5; tentatively, D is TRBD1 (5 bases). Germline V gene sequence: CDR1 MNHEY, CDR2 SMNVEV (reference sequence). The CDR3 is 19 amino acids. Deletions cut 4 bases from V and 2 bases from J, with 24 bases between. CDR3 nucleotide sequence: TGTGCCAGCAGTTCATTCAGGGACCCCGCAGGAATAGGCAATCAGCCCCAGCATTTT. It yields the protein CASSSFRDPAGIGNQPQHF.

This clone was detected only once. This rearrangement joins TRBV27 to TRBJ1-4; 8 nucleotides line up with TRBD1. Germline loops: CDR1 MNHEY, CDR2 SMNVEV (reference sequence). The CDR3 spans 23 residues. Losses at the gene ends were 0 bases for V and 5 bases for J; bases not matched to a gene: 26. The CDR3, as DNA: TGTGCCAGCAGTTTATCGATACTAGACTTGGGGGGACAGGCGAATCGACGAAATGAAAAACTGTTTTTT. Protein sequence: CASSLSILDLGGQANRRNEKLFF. Supplemented by reference TRBV27 and TRBJ1-4, the full variable domain reads EAQVTQNPRYLITVTGKKLTVTCSQNMNHEYMSWYRQDPGLGLRQIYYSMNVEVTDKGDVPEGYKVSRKEKRNFPLILESPSPNQTSLYFCASSLSILDLGGQANRRNEKLFFGSGTQLSVL.

This clone was detected only once. The V call is TRBV7-2, the J call TRBJ1-1, with D unresolved. Trimming shortened V by 8 bases and J by 3 bases, and 13 bases separated the two germline ends. The germline V gene has CDR1 SGHTA and CDR2 FQGNSA. The CDR3 spans 13 residues. The DNA for the CDR3 is TGTGCCAGCGCCTTCACAGAGGACACTGAAGCTTTCTTT. It codes for CASAFTEDTEAFF.

The gene calls are TRBV5-5 and TRBJ2-7; TRBD2 might be the D (5 bases). Germline CDR1 and CDR2: SGHKS and YYEKEE (reference sequence). The CDR3 is 15 amino acids. V lost 0 bases, J lost 0 bases, and 10 bases lay in between. In nucleotides, the CDR3 is TGTGCCAGCAGCTTGGTAGGTACTAGCTCCTACGAGCAGTACTTC. As protein: CASSLVGTSSYEQYF.

V and J are TRBV11-2 and TRBJ2-7; D is possibly TRBD2 (6 bases). The CDR3 loop spans 14 amino acids. V was clipped by 2 bases and J by 2 bases, with 10 bases between them. Per germline, CDR1 SGHAT and CDR2 FQNNGV. The CDR3 nucleotides read TGTGCCAGCAGCTTATCCCGGGGGACCTACGAGCAGTACTTC. Translated, it gives CASSLSRGTYEQYF.

This sequence joins TRBV6-1 and TRBJ2-7; D is unresolved. The CDR3 totals 15 residues. The V gene's germline CDR1 is MNHNS and CDR2 SASEGT. Trimming cost V 3 bases and J 3 bases, with 15 bases left between them. For the CDR3, the DNA is TGTGCCAGCAGTGAGGTCTCAGGTTCCCTCTACGAGCAGTACTTC. Translating gives CASSEVSGSLYEQYF.

The genes are TRBV29-1 and TRBJ1-1; D is unclear. CDR3 length: 14 residues. Germline V gene sequence: CDR1 SQVTM, CDR2 ANQGSEA. Trimming stripped 8 bases from V and 4 bases from J, with 20 bases between. The chain's CDR3 is CSLARGRRFTEAFF. The CDR3 DNA sequence: TGCAGCCTTGCGAGAGGCAGGCGGTTCACTGAAGCTTTCTTT.

The CDR3 nucleotides are TGCGCCAGCAGCCAAGTTTCAGGGACATCATTAGATACCGGGGAGCTGTTTTTT. Translation gives CASSQVSGTSLDTGELFF. This chain uses TRBV4-1 with TRBJ2-2, with D tentatively TRBD1 (6 bases). The V and J ends lost 1 base and 5 bases respectively, with 20 bases between them. Germline lookup yields CDR1 MGHRA and CDR2 YSYEKL. The length of the CDR3 is 18 residues.

This chain connects TRBV30 to TRBJ2-2; TRBD2 matches 10 bases. With 8 bases clipped from V and 1 base from J, the junction kept 4 bases outside the gene matches. Germline CDR1 GTSNPN, CDR2 SVGIG (reference sequence). CDR3 size: 14 residues. CDR3 protein: CATRTSGNTGELFF. Written as DNA, the CDR3 is TGTGCCACCCGGACTAGCGGGAACACCGGGGAGCTGTTTTTT.

The rearrangement joins TRBV5-1 to TRBJ1-4; D is uncertain. In germline, CDR1 is SGHRS, CDR2 YFSETQ. The CDR3 totals 12 residues. V lost 6 bases, J lost 7 bases, and 10 bases lay in between. The CDR3 nucleotides read TGCGCCAGCACTGAGGTTGGTGAAAAACTGTTTTTT. Protein: CASTEVGEKLFF. The full variable domain, in which reference TRBV5-1 and TRBJ1-4 provide the parts outside the CDR3, is KAGVTQTPRYLIKTRGQQVTLSCSPISGHRSVSWYQQTPGQGLQFLFEYFSETQRNKGNFPGRFSGRQFSNSRSEMNVSTLELGDSALYLCASTEVGEKLFFGSGTQLSVL.

V usage is TRBV2 and J usage is TRBJ1-1; 9 bases line up with TRBD1. J gave up 5 bases and V 4 bases, and 8 bases lay outside the gene matches. Germline V gene lookup returns CDR1 SNHLY and CDR2 FYNNEI. CDR3 length equals 15 residues. The CDR3 protein is CASSGSGTGLTEAFF. The CDR3 region has the DNA TGTGCCAGCAGTGGGTCCGGGACAGGGTTAACTGAAGCTTTCTTT.

The chain uses TRBV2 and TRBJ2-1; D possibly matches TRBD1 or TRBD2 (5 bases each). The CDR3 totals 14 residues. The V gene lost 5 bases and the J gene lost 9 bases, with 17 bases spanning the gap. From germline, CDR1 is SNHLY and CDR2 FYNNEI. CDR3 DNA sequence: TGTGCCAGCAGTTGGGGCGAGGGGCTGGGTGAGCAGTTCTTC. This translates into CASSWGEGLGEQFF. Supplemented by reference TRBV2 and TRBJ2-1, the full variable domain reads EPEVTQTPSHQVTQMGQEVILRCVPISNHLYFYWYRQILGQKVEFLVSFYNNEISEKSEIFDDQFSVERPDGSNFTLKIRSTKLEDSAMYFCASSWGEGLGEQFFGPGTRLTVL.

The CDR3 DNA follows: TGCGCCAGCAGCCCAAGGATGGTCCCGTTGGGAACTGAAGCTTTCTTT. Amino acid sequence: CASSPRMVPLGTEAFF. This chain joins TRBV4-1 and TRBJ1-1; D remains unclear. V gave up 4 bases and J gave up 5 bases, with 20 bases separating them. CDR1 MGHRA and CDR2 YSYEKL come from the germline V gene. This CDR3 region has 16 residues.

The chain employs TRBV4-1 and TRBJ1-2; no firm D call. The V end lost 2 bases, the J end lost 4 bases, and 8 bases lay between the germline ends. CDR1 and CDR2 from the germline V gene are MGHRA and YSYEKL. The CDR3 runs to 13 residues. The CDR3 here is CASSQSSPYGYTF. CDR3 nucleotide sequence: TGCGCCAGCAGCCAATCAAGCCCCTATGGCTACACCTTC.

V usage is TRBV19 and J usage is TRBJ2-1; weak D call: TRBD1 (6 bases). Looked up from germline, CDR1 is LNHDA and CDR2 is SQIVND (reference sequence). V was clipped by 5 bases and J by 10 bases, with 15 bases between them. The CDR3 consists of 13 residues. The CDR3 is CASSPQGASEQFF. CDR3 DNA: TGTGCCAGTAGTCCACAGGGAGCGAGCGAGCAGTTCTTC.

V gene TRBV29-1 combines with J gene TRBJ1-1; D may be TRBD1 (6 bases). Germline loops: CDR1 SQVTM, CDR2 ANQGSEA. The CDR3 covers 15 residues. Trimming removed 0 bases at V and 4 bases at J, with 15 bases between. CDR3 DNA: TGCAGCGTTGAAGACTTACCCGGGGGGCCCACTGAAGCTTTCTTT. Its translation is CSVEDLPGGPTEAFF.